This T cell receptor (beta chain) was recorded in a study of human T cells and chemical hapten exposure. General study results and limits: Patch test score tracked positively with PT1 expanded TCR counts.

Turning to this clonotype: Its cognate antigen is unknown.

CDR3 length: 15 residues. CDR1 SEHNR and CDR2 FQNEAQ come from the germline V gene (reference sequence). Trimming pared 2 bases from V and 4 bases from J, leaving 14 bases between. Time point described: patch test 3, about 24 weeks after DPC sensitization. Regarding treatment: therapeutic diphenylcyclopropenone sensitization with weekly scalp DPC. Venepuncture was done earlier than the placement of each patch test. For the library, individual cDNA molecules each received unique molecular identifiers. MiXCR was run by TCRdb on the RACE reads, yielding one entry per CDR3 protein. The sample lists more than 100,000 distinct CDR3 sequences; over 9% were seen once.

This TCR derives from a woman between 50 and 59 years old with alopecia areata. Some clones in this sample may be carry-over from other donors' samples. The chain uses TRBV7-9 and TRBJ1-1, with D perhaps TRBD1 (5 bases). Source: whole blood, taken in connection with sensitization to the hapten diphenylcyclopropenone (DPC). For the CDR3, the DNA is TGTGCCAGCAGCTTATCAGGGATAGAGGGCACTGAAGCTTTCTTT. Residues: CASSLSGIEGTEAFF.